This entry lists 23 T cell receptor beta chains sequenced from one sample in a study of CD8 T cells in Susac syndrome. Reverse transcription used 0.5 to 1 ug RNA and random hexamers. TCRdb analysed the immunoSEQ multiplex PCR reads with MiXCR anew, one entry per CDR3 protein. Seen here are 120,000 to 150,000 distinct CDR3 sequences, 85% to 95% observed once, and the top ten hold approximately 0.25%. The sample consisted of CD8+ T cells from PBMCs. These receptors were collected from a human donor in good health.

The chain has TRBV29-1 and TRBJ2-5; TRBD1 agrees at 8 bases. V lost 7 bases to trimming and J lost 5 bases; unmatched junction nucleotides: 15. The germline CDR1 and CDR2 sequences are SQVTM and ANQGSEA. This CDR3 is built from 15 residues. CDR3 in amino acids: CSAELTTGVTETQYF. Written as DNA, the CDR3 is TGCAGCGCAGAACTAACGACAGGGGTCACGGAGACCCAGTACTTC.

The V call is TRBV4-2, the J call TRBJ1-4, with unresolved D. The CDR3 runs to 14 residues. The germline V gene encodes CDR1 LGHNA and CDR2 YNFKEQ. V shed 1 base and J shed 0 bases, with 3 bases lying between them. CDR3 sequence: CASSQVATNEKLFF. The DNA of the CDR3 is TGTGCCAGCAGCCAAGTTGCAACTAATGAAAAACTGTTTTTT.

The chain uses TRBV29-1 and TRBJ2-3; the D is unclear. Germline V gene sequence: CDR1 SQVTM, CDR2 ANQGSEA. V shed 3 bases and J shed 0 bases, with 10 bases lying between them. This CDR3 region has 14 residues. Written as DNA, the CDR3 is TGCAGCGTTGATTTACTGGCTAGCACAGATACGCAGTATTTT. It yields the protein CSVDLLASTDTQYF.

The chain is built from TRBV4-1 and TRBJ1-2, with D uncertain. In germline, CDR1 is MGHRA, CDR2 YSYEKL. The CDR3 covers 13 residues. Trimming left V 0 bases short and J 6 bases short, with 8 bases between. The CDR3: CASSQEAGHGYTF. The DNA for the CDR3 is TGCGCCAGCAGCCAAGAGGCAGGCCATGGCTACACCTTC.

This clonotype showed up just once. Here the CDR3 DNA reads TGTGCCAGCAGCCAAGCCGGGACAGTTAACTATGGCTACACCTTC. It specifies CASSQAGTVNYGYTF. V gene TRBV3-1 combines with J gene TRBJ1-2; 7 nucleotides match TRBD1. This CDR3 region has 15 residues. Per germline, CDR1 LGHDT and CDR2 YNNKEL (reference sequence). Unmatched junction bases numbered 3, after V lost 1 base and J lost 1 base.

The chain is built from TRBV6-2 or TRBV6-3 and TRBJ2-1, with D uncertain. The CDR3 extends over 11 amino acids. The germline CDR1 and CDR2 sequences are MNHEY and SVGEGT. The ends were cut back, 7 bases at V and 5 bases at J, with 6 bases in the middle. The CDR3 bases are TGTGCCAGCACCCACAACAATGAGCAGTTCTTC. Translated, it gives CASTHNNEQFF.

This chain uses TRBV27 with TRBJ2-1; unclear D gene. Germline V gives CDR1 MNHEY, CDR2 SMNVEV (reference sequence). The CDR3 is made up of 15 amino acids. With 3 bases removed from V and 0 bases from J, the gap between germline ends came to 9 bases. The CDR3 DNA reads as TGTGCCAGCAGTTTGACCTGGGACTCCTACAATGAGCAGTTCTTC. This codes for CASSLTWDSYNEQFF.

J is TRBJ2-1 and V is TRBV7-9; D uncertain. The CDR3 runs 15 residues. Germline V gives CDR1 SEHNR, CDR2 FQNEAQ (reference sequence). V gave up 6 bases and J gave up 0 bases, with 12 bases separating them. The CDR3 loop reads CASSPWASSYNEQFF. CDR3 coding DNA: TGTGCCAGCAGTCCCTGGGCCAGCTCCTACAATGAGCAGTTCTTC.

This clonotype was detected once. This rearrangement joins TRBV5-6 to TRBJ2-3; the match to TRBD1 covers 9 bases. The CDR3 loop spans 16 amino acids. The germline V gene has CDR1 SGHDT and CDR2 YYEEEE. V lost 0 bases and J lost 4; bases outside the gene matches: 6. The CDR3 nucleotides read TGTGCCAGCAGCTTGGGATGGACAGGGGAAGCAGATACGCAGTATTTT. Translating it yields CASSLGWTGEADTQYF.

The chain recombines TRBV28 with TRBJ2-1; 7 bases map to TRBD2. Per the germline V gene, CDR1 is MDHEN and CDR2 is SYDVKM. After removal of 6 bases from V and 12 bases from J, the junction contained 5 bases not matched to a gene. The CDR3 length is 11 residues. The CDR3 region is CASRRGLGQFF. The CDR3 region has the DNA TGTGCCAGCAGAAGAGGACTAGGGCAGTTCTTC.

This chain links TRBV24-1 with TRBJ2-3, with 12 bases aligning to TRBD2. Looked up from germline, CDR1 is KGHDR and CDR2 is SFDVKD. The CDR3 sequence is 17 residues long. Trimming took 3 bases from V and 4 from J; bases not matched to a gene: 7. CDR3 nucleotides: TGTGCCACCAGTGATCCGAGACTAGCGGGAGTTCCAGATACGCAGTATTTT. This translates into CATSDPRLAGVPDTQYF.

This clonotype was counted once. The chain joins TRBV9 to TRBJ2-1; 13 bases fit TRBD2. The junction had 19 bases not matched to a gene; V was cut back by 1 base and J by 0 bases. Germline CDR1 SGDLS, CDR2 YYNGEE. CDR3 length: 23 amino acids. The CDR3 spells CASSVPQNSSRLAGGSSYNEQFF. As DNA, the CDR3 is TGTGCCAGCAGCGTACCTCAAAACTCGTCGAGACTAGCGGGAGGCAGCTCCTACAATGAGCAGTTCTTC.

The sample holds a few counts of this clonotype. This sequence joins TRBV6-1 and TRBJ2-1; 7 nucleotides align to TRBD2. CDR3 length equals 14 residues. Looked up from germline, CDR1 is MNHNS and CDR2 is SASEGT. V gave up 8 bases and J gave up 5 bases; unmatched junction bases: 9. The CDR3: CASYLGEGHNEQFF. Written as DNA, the CDR3 is TGTGCCAGCTATCTTGGGGAGGGACACAATGAGCAGTTCTTC.

The chain joins TRBV20-1 to TRBJ2-7, with 7 bases that match TRBD2. Germline V gene data show CDR1 as DFQATT and CDR2 as SNEGSKA (reference sequence). This CDR3 has 15 residues. With V trimmed by 0 bases and J by 0 bases, 5 bases remained unmatched. The CDR3 sequence: CSAREMRGSSYEQYF. The CDR3 coding sequence is TGCAGTGCTAGAGAAATGCGGGGGAGCTCCTACGAGCAGTACTTC.

The chain has TRBV7-6 and TRBJ2-3; 7 nucleotides align to TRBD2. The CDR3 contains 14 residues. The V segment lost 0 bases and the J segment 6 bases; nucleotides outside the gene matches: 3. Germline-derived CDR1 and CDR2 are SGHVS and FNYEAQ. The CDR3 sequence: CASSLAGGYDTQYF. CDR3 nucleotides: TGTGCCAGCAGCTTAGCGGGAGGGTACGATACGCAGTATTTT.

This chain connects TRBV30 to TRBJ1-1; D is undetermined. Trimming shortened V by 5 bases and J by 5 bases, and 12 bases separated the two germline ends. This CDR3 is 12 amino acids long. Germline CDR1 and CDR2: GTSNPN and SVGIG (reference sequence). The CDR3 region is CAWGRVRTEAFF. The CDR3 nucleotides read TGTGCCTGGGGGAGGGTCCGGACTGAAGCTTTCTTT.

The chain has TRBV4-1 and TRBJ2-1; D is perhaps TRBD2 (6 bases). Trimming took 3 bases from V and 0 from J, leaving 12 bases between them. Germline loops: CDR1 MGHRA, CDR2 YSYEKL. The CDR3 is made up of 16 amino acids. CDR3 sequence reads: CASSHQWEDSYNEQFF. Here the CDR3 DNA reads TGCGCCAGCAGCCATCAGTGGGAGGACTCCTACAATGAGCAGTTCTTC.

The chain couples TRBV4-3 to TRBJ2-3; TRBD2 aligns across 7 bases. The germline CDR1 and CDR2 sequences are LGHNA and YSLEER. The V and J ends lost 0 bases and 0 bases, in that order; junction bases with no gene match: 9. The CDR3 sequence is 18 residues long. CDR3 bases: TGCGCCAGCAGCCAAGAGAATGTGCTAGCGGCTAGCACAGATACGCAGTATTTT. Its protein is CASSQENVLAASTDTQYF.

This chain joins TRBV3-1 and TRBJ2-1, with 8 bases fitting TRBD2. The CDR3 runs to 17 residues. Germline loops: CDR1 LGHDT, CDR2 YNNKEL (reference sequence). V lost 2 bases, J lost 8 bases, and 14 bases stayed unmatched. The CDR3 loop is CASSQLRVPAGEDEQFF. The CDR3 bases are TGTGCCAGCAGCCAATTAAGAGTCCCAGCGGGAGAGGATGAGCAGTTCTTC.

The chain combines TRBV5-1 with TRBJ2-6, with D hard to call. CDR3 length: 14 residues. V shed 5 bases and J shed 0 bases, with 6 bases lying between them. CDR1 and CDR2 from the germline V gene are SGHRS and YFSETQ. As DNA, the CDR3 is TGCGCCAGCAGTTGGTTCTCTGGGGCCAACGTCCTGACTTTC. Residues: CASSWFSGANVLTF.

V usage is TRBV29-1 and J usage is TRBJ2-7; D tentatively reads TRBD1 or TRBD2 (5 bases each). This CDR3 is 13 amino acids long. Germline V CDR1 and CDR2: SQVTM, ANQGSEA. The ends were cut back, 5 bases at V and 1 base at J, with 12 bases in the middle. The CDR3 loop is CSVHMWGSYEQYF. CDR3 in DNA: TGCAGCGTTCATATGTGGGGGTCCTACGAGCAGTACTTC.

The rearrangement joins TRBV21-1 to TRBJ2-7; the D call of TRBD2 is as the table states it, not checked on the DNA. TRBV21-1 is tagged as a pseudogene. The CDR3 has 15 residues. This CDR3 reads CASSKETEGVDEQYF. The CDR3, as DNA: TGTGCCAGCAGCAAAGAGACCGAGGGCGTGGACGAGCAGTACTTC.

This sequence joins TRBV29-1 and TRBJ1-1; 7 positions agree with TRBD1. J was trimmed by 6 bases and V by 1 base; bases with no gene match: 2. The CDR3 length is 12 residues. CDR1 and CDR2 (germline): SQVTM, ANQGSEA. The CDR3 coding sequence is TGCAGCGTTGAAGGTCAGGGGGCTGAAGCTTTCTTT. Its translation: CSVEGQGAEAFF. The complete variable domain, with remaining parts taken from reference TRBV29-1 and TRBJ1-1, reads SAVISQKPSRDICQRGTSLTIQCQVDSQVTMMFWYRQQPGQSLTLIATANQGSEATYESGFVIDKFPISRPNLTFSTLTVSNMSPEDSSIYLCSVEGQGAEAFFGQGTRLTVV.